The entry that follows covers one T cell receptor (beta chain) sequence. No antigen is known for it. Per-base quality was not reported, and no clone a single base away is much larger than it. This entry belongs to a study of blood T cells in healthy people across ages (dated by TCRdb to about 2015). Context from the whole study: In model experiments, template switching captured about one uniquely barcoded TCR beta cDNA molecule for every two T cells. Age-related changes in TCR beta repertoire diversity were measured in the study by deep sequencing normalized with unique cDNA molecular identifiers. To avoid experimental bias, donors of different ages were distributed randomly across sequencing lanes. Two additional independent replicas of 1 million unique cDNA reads from the same blood draw were analyzed for two donors (one aged 18 to 30 and one aged 80 or older). The donors were divided into four age groups: young (average around 16 years), middle-aged (about 40), aged (around 67) and long-lived (roughly 82). Beyond this particular receptor, the publication reports: Estimates of total diversity based on one million sequenced T cells were considered lower bounds and underestimates. Compared with the aged group, more naive CD4+ T cells, fewer expanded clones and increased TCR diversity were shown by the long-lived group, suggesting age selection. Because profiling used bulk unsorted PBMCs, naive and antigen-experienced compartments could not be compared conclusively. Observed TCR beta diversity per million T cells fell roughly linearly with age, and a significant reduction was already apparent by age around 44. Because donor CMV infection status was unknown, age-related changes in expanded clonotypes were potentially confounded. A strong correlation was found between observed TCR beta diversity and the percentage of naive T cells measured by flow cytometry.

Donors were approximately 42 systemically healthy Caucasian individuals from Russia aged roughly 6 to 95 years. About 9.1 milliliters of peripheral blood were collected from each donor into EDTA-treated Vacutainer tubes. Ficoll-Paque density-gradient centrifugation was used to isolate PBMCs, with at least 6 million per sample. Trizol reagent was used to extract total RNA from PBMCs, with at least 6 micrograms per sample. For every donor, flow cytometry on a PBMC aliquot measured the percentage of naive CD45RAhigh/CD27high T cells. There are 15 amino acids in the CDR3, from cysteine to phenylalanine inclusive. Left in the record is the CDR3 DNA by itself, 45 bases read in frame from the first base. The germline V gene yields SGHRS for CDR1 and YFSETQ for CDR2. Germline trimming amounts to 4 bases on V and 7 bases on J, with 8 as the count of junction bases outside the gene matches. The library was prepared using 5' RACE. Sequencing was carried out with an Illumina HiSeq 2500. The second PCR ran for roughly 7 to 12 cycles and used a J-beta primer mix along with a sample-barcoded 5' primer. Each TCR beta cDNA molecule received a unique molecular identifier from a template-switch 5' adaptor carrying 12 random nucleotides. At least 3 million CDR3-containing paired-end reads were obtained from each sample. The Mint cDNA synthesis kit, primed by a TRBC-specific oligonucleotide, was used to synthesize first-strand cDNA from all RNA. Following uracil-DNA glycosylase treatment, all cDNA underwent a first 18-cycle PCR with the universal primers M1SS and BC2_uni_R. The paper's processing steps were these. Normalization of each sample was performed by random selection of 1 million high-quality reads, each carrying a distinct molecular identifier. Reads with shared molecular identifiers were discarded instead of being binned into consensus sequences. MiTCR, set to a Q25 quality threshold and the strictest error-elimination algorithm, was used for CDR3 identification, clonotype clustering and error correction. A nonparametric unseen species model using Euler transformation provided a lower-bound estimate of total TCR beta diversity. TCRdb ran its own pipeline on the public reads, namely fastp trimming at Q25 and MiXCR clone calling, and kept in-frame beta chains. Records with the same CDR3 protein are collapsed into one entry carrying the most frequent genes and DNA. These V and J calls originate from TCRdb's pipeline instead of the authors' own analysis. The sample yields 1,300,000 or so distinct CDR3 sequences; 45% to 70% were counted once. The ten largest clonotypes hold 5.5% to 8% of the sample.

The chain couples TRBV5-1 to TRBJ2-1, with 10 junctional bases fitting TRBD1. The sample was blood. The receptor's source is a man aged 18 to 30 in good health. The CDR3 is CASSPGTGAANEQFF. The sequenced DNA is TGCGCCAGCAGCCCCGGGACAGGGGCCGCGAATGAGCAGTTCTTC.